The 30 T cell receptor beta chains listed next were all sequenced from one sample in a study of blood T cell repertoires in COVID-19. Clones were read by immunoSEQ multiplex PCR, and TCRdb kept only the in-frame ones, dropping some. The table includes 310,000 or so clones, roughly 90% detected once. The sequencing sample was made of PBMCs or T cells enriched from blood (not recorded which). The receptors originated from a woman under 30 who had recovered from COVID-19.

This chain joins TRBV4-2 and TRBJ2-2; D may be TRBD2 (5 bases). CDR1 and CDR2 from the germline V gene are LGHNA and YNFKEQ. Trimming cost V 0 bases and J 7 bases, with 15 bases left between them. The CDR3 has 16 amino acids. The chain's CDR3 is CASSQEGSPGIGELFF. Written as DNA, the CDR3 is TGTGCCAGCAGCCAAGAAGGGTCACCGGGGATCGGGGAGCTGTTTTTT.

The V and J genes are TRBV5-4 and TRBJ2-5, with D hard to call. This CDR3 spans 13 amino acids. Per germline, CDR1 SGHNT and CDR2 YYREEE (reference sequence). Between the trimmed V and J ends, which lost 4 bases and 2 bases, there was a span of 9 bases. The CDR3 DNA is TGTGCCAGCAGCCCAGTATCTCAAGAGACCCAGTACTTC. Protein: CASSPVSQETQYF.

The CDR3 bases are TGTGCCAGCAGCTCTTTACCGGGAGCACGAGAGACCCAGTACTTC. Protein sequence: CASSSLPGARETQYF. The chain couples TRBV5-5 to TRBJ2-5; perhaps TRBD2 as D (6 bases). The CDR3 sequence is 15 residues long. CDR1 SGHKS and CDR2 YYEKEE come from the germline V gene (reference sequence). V was trimmed by 3 bases and J by 4 bases, leaving 16 bases between them.

The chain is built from TRBV7-7 and TRBJ2-2; maybe TRBD1 (5 bases). The CDR3 extends over 16 amino acids. V was trimmed by 5 bases and J by 4 bases, leaving 17 bases between them. Looked up from germline, CDR1 is SSHAT and CDR2 is FNYEAQ (reference sequence). The CDR3 region is CASSLDPGMGTGELFF. For the CDR3, the DNA is TGTGCCAGCAGCCTCGACCCAGGGATGGGCACCGGGGAGCTGTTTTTT.

V gene TRBV6-2 or TRBV6-3 combines with J gene TRBJ2-5; 8 bases map to TRBD1. In germline, CDR1 is MNHEY, CDR2 SVGEGT. Unmatched junction bases numbered 10, after V lost 5 bases and J lost 5 bases. The CDR3 is 15 amino acids. CDR3 nucleotide sequence: TGTGCCAGCAGTAACCGCAGGGGGCCAGGGGAGACCCAGTACTTC. Its translation is CASSNRRGPGETQYF.

The chain links TRBV6-4 to TRBJ2-1; 12 bases agree with TRBD2. The V segment lost 4 bases and the J segment 6 bases; nucleotides outside the gene matches: 4. The germline gives CDR1 MRHNA, CDR2 SNTAGT. The CDR3 has 15 residues. The CDR3: CASSGSSGGANEQFF. CDR3 in DNA: TGTGCCAGCAGTGGATCTAGCGGGGGGGCCAATGAGCAGTTCTTC.

The J gene is TRBJ1-1, the V gene TRBV30; D is possibly TRBD1 (5 bases). The germline V gene has CDR1 GTSNPN and CDR2 SVGIG (reference sequence). With 3 bases removed from V and 6 bases from J, the gap between germline ends came to 11 bases. This CDR3 contains 12 residues. The CDR3 reads CAWRGGPPEAFF. In DNA form, the CDR3 reads TGTGCCTGGAGGGGGGGTCCCCCTGAAGCTTTCTTT.

J is TRBJ1-3 and V is TRBV24-1, with no clear D. The V gene's germline CDR1 is KGHDR and CDR2 SFDVKD. Trimming took 1 base from V and 0 from J, leaving 6 bases between them. The length of the CDR3 is 15 residues. The CDR3, as DNA: TGTGCCACCAGTGATTTCCTCTTCTCTGGAAACACCATATATTTT. The encoded protein is CATSDFLFSGNTIYF.

J is TRBJ1-4 and V is TRBV20-1, with D possibly TRBD1 on 5 matching bases. The CDR3 is 12 residues long. Germline CDR1 DFQATT, CDR2 SNEGSKA (reference sequence). Trimming shortened V by 3 bases and J by 8 bases, and 10 bases separated the two germline ends. This chain's CDR3 is CSASSSGEKLFF. The CDR3 DNA reads as TGCAGTGCTAGTTCCTCAGGGGAAAAACTGTTTTTT.

There are a few counts of this clone. This chain uses TRBV6-5 with TRBJ2-7, with 8 bases fitting TRBD1. The CDR3 extends over 12 amino acids. Per germline, CDR1 MNHEY and CDR2 SVGAGI. V dropped 8 bases and J dropped 5; count of bases not matched to a gene: 5. CDR3 sequence (DNA): TGTGCCAGCTCAGTCAGGGGGCACGAGCAGTACTTC. Translation gives CASSVRGHEQYF.

This CDR3 reads CASSFILAGYNEQFF. The CDR3 DNA follows: TGTGCCAGCAGTTTTATACTAGCGGGTTACAATGAGCAGTTCTTC. The rearrangement uses TRBV27 and TRBJ2-1; 9 positions match TRBD2. The V segment lost 3 bases and the J segment 4 bases; nucleotides outside the gene matches: 4. The CDR3 extends over 15 amino acids. The V gene's germline CDR1 is MNHEY and CDR2 SMNVEV (reference sequence).

V and J are TRBV19 and TRBJ1-3; no reliable D call. Germline CDR1 LNHDA, CDR2 SQIVND (reference sequence). The V end lost 5 bases, the J end lost 4 bases, and 9 bases lay between the germline ends. CDR3 length: 13 amino acids. CDR3 sequence: CASSLAPGNTIYF. CDR3 DNA: TGTGCCAGTAGTCTAGCCCCGGGAAACACCATATATTTT. The full variable domain, with the rest looked up from reference TRBV19 and TRBJ1-3, is DGGITQSPKYLFRKEGQNVTLSCEQNLNHDAMYWYRQDPGQGLRLIYYSQIVNDFQKGDIAEGYSVSREKKESFPLTVTSAQKNPTAFYLCASSLAPGNTIYFGEGSWLTVV.

This clone was seen once. The V and J genes are TRBV30 and TRBJ2-1, with D unclear. V was clipped by 2 bases and J by 9 bases, with 8 bases between them. Germline lookup yields CDR1 GTSNPN and CDR2 SVGIG (reference sequence). This CDR3 region has 11 residues. In DNA, the CDR3 is TGTGCCTGGAGTATAGCCGGTGAGCAGTTCTTC. Its protein product is CAWSIAGEQFF.

V usage is TRBV7-9 and J usage is TRBJ2-7; 8 nucleotides match TRBD1. After removal of 2 bases from V and 2 bases from J, the junction contained 5 bases not matched to a gene. Germline CDR1 reads SEHNR; CDR2 reads FQNEAQ (reference sequence). The CDR3 length is 15 residues. In DNA form, the CDR3 reads TGTGCCAGCAGCTTAACCCGGACAGGGCCCTACGAGCAGTACTTC. Encoded protein: CASSLTRTGPYEQYF.

The V gene is TRBV7-2, the J gene TRBJ2-7; 7 nucleotides agree with TRBD2. This CDR3 region has 15 residues. Germline CDR1 reads SGHTA; CDR2 reads FQGNSA. V dropped 4 bases and J dropped 2; count of bases not matched to a gene: 8. The CDR3 coding sequence is TGTGCCAGCAGCTCAAAGACTAGCAGTACCTACGAGCAGTACTTC. Its protein is CASSSKTSSTYEQYF.

This rearrangement joins TRBV5-1 to TRBJ1-2; D is perhaps TRBD1 (6 bases). This CDR3 spans 13 amino acids. Trimming shortened V by 4 bases and J by 7 bases, and 14 bases separated the two germline ends. The germline V gene has CDR1 SGHRS and CDR2 YFSETQ. Here the CDR3 reads CASSLSVGAGYTF. CDR3 nucleotide sequence: TGCGCCAGCAGCCTTAGTGTGGGGGCTGGCTACACCTTC.

In this sample, this clone turned up once. This chain links TRBV9 with TRBJ2-3; no firm D call. The CDR3 extends over 13 amino acids. CDR1 is SGDLS, CDR2 YYNGEE, per germline. The V end was cut by 0 bases, the J end by 4 bases, with 6 bases between. CDR3 loop: CASSVGPADTQYF. The DNA of the CDR3 is TGTGCCAGCAGCGTAGGTCCCGCAGATACGCAGTATTTT.

The V gene is TRBV2, the J gene TRBJ1-3; 9 bases are shared with TRBD1. This CDR3 has 17 amino acids. Unmatched junction bases numbered 7, after V lost 2 bases and J lost 2 bases. The V gene's germline CDR1 is SNHLY and CDR2 FYNNEI. This CDR3 reads CASSERGTGMTGNTIYF. The DNA of the CDR3 is TGTGCCAGCAGTGAACGGGGGACAGGGATGACTGGAAACACCATATATTTT.

V usage is TRBV18 and J usage is TRBJ2-7, with 15 bases that match TRBD2. From germline, CDR1 is KGHSH and CDR2 LQKENI. The junction had 6 bases not matched to a gene; V was cut back by 3 bases and J by 3 bases. There are 17 residues in the CDR3. The CDR3 reads CASSPGTSGGMHYEQYF. The CDR3 DNA is TGTGCCAGCTCACCCGGGACTAGCGGGGGGATGCACTACGAGCAGTACTTC.

The chain is built from TRBV5-1 and TRBJ1-1, with TRBD1 matching over 8 bases. From germline, CDR1 is SGHRS and CDR2 YFSETQ. This CDR3 is 16 amino acids long. The trim removed 0 bases at V and 6 bases at J, leaving 10 bases unmatched. CDR3 bases: TGCGCCAGCAGCTTGGCCGATGGGCAGGGGGCCTCTGAAGCTTTCTTT. This encodes CASSLADGQGASEAFF.

V and J are TRBV19 and TRBJ1-6, with 11 bases aligning to TRBD1. Germline CDR1 and CDR2: LNHDA and SQIVND (reference sequence). The CDR3 has 16 residues. V was pared by 8 bases and J by 4 bases, with 7 bases of the junction left unmatched. This chain's CDR3 is CASCRTGGFYNSPLHF. For the CDR3, the DNA is TGTGCCAGTTGCCGGACAGGGGGCTTTTATAATTCACCCCTCCACTTT.

This chain uses TRBV5-4 with TRBJ1-3; a weak D match, TRBD1 (6 bases). The CDR3 is 16 amino acids. From germline, CDR1 is SGHNT and CDR2 YYREEE (reference sequence). Deletions cut 4 bases from V and 0 bases from J, with 14 bases between. The CDR3 here is CASSVQGLSSGNTIYF. In DNA, the CDR3 is TGTGCCAGCAGCGTGCAGGGGTTAAGCTCTGGAAACACCATATATTTT.

J is TRBJ2-5 and V is TRBV6-1; weak D call: TRBD1 (6 bases). This CDR3 has 14 residues. The germline V gene has CDR1 MNHNS and CDR2 SASEGT. Trimming removed 3 bases from V and 4 bases from J, with 12 bases in between. The CDR3 sequence is CASSEWGLGETQYF. In nucleotides, the CDR3 is TGTGCCAGCAGTGAGTGGGGGCTGGGAGAGACCCAGTACTTC.

The CDR3 reads CASSESRGESEQFF. In DNA form, the CDR3 reads TGTGCCAGCAGTGAAAGTCGGGGGGAGAGTGAGCAGTTCTTC. The genes are TRBV2 and TRBJ2-1; the match to TRBD2 covers 7 bases. The V gene end was trimmed by 2 bases and the J gene end by 9 bases; junction bases not matched to a gene: 7. Germline V CDR1 and CDR2: SNHLY, FYNNEI. The CDR3 contains 14 residues.

The V gene is TRBV15, the J gene TRBJ1-5, with D unresolved. The CDR3 is made up of 12 amino acids. V was trimmed by 6 bases and J by 2 bases, leaving 5 bases between them. Germline CDR1 reads LNHNV; CDR2 reads YYDKDF (reference sequence). CDR3 loop: CATRRGNQPQHF. CDR3 DNA: TGTGCCACCAGGCGGGGCAATCAGCCCCAGCATTTT.

This rearrangement joins TRBV5-4 to TRBJ2-1, with 8 bases fitting TRBD2. J gave up 6 bases and V 3 bases, and 2 bases lay outside the gene matches. The CDR3 has 13 residues. The germline gives CDR1 SGHNT, CDR2 YYREEE (reference sequence). The chain's CDR3 is CASSSREGNEQFF. CDR3 coding DNA: TGTGCCAGCAGCTCCCGGGAGGGCAATGAGCAGTTCTTC.

The chain links TRBV6-5 to TRBJ2-7; TRBD1 matches at 10 bases. The junction had 7 bases not matched to a gene; V was cut back by 6 bases and J by 2 bases. CDR3 size: 15 residues. Germline V gives CDR1 MNHEY, CDR2 SVGAGI. The CDR3 nucleotides are TGTGCCAGCAGCGATGAGACAGGGGGCCCCTACGAGCAGTACTTC. Amino acids: CASSDETGGPYEQYF.

The chain employs TRBV19 and TRBJ1-2; 7 nucleotides align to TRBD1. V shed 3 bases, J shed 4 bases, and the junction held 8 bases outside the gene matches. This CDR3 comprises 15 residues. CDR1 LNHDA and CDR2 SQIVND come from the germline V gene (reference sequence). For the CDR3, the DNA is TGTGCCAGTAGTATCGGTTGGCAGGGGGGCTATGGCTACACCTTC. This sequence encodes CASSIGWQGGYGYTF.

V usage is TRBV7-3 and J usage is TRBJ2-3, with 9 bases aligning to TRBD2. Germline V gene data show CDR1 as SGHTA and CDR2 as FQGTGA. The CDR3 is 17 residues long. The V and J ends lost 5 bases and 6 bases, in that order; junction bases with no gene match: 15. As DNA, the CDR3 is TGTGCCAGCAGCCCCAACATTGGCGGGGGGGCCTACGATACGCAGTATTTT. Its translation is CASSPNIGGGAYDTQYF.

The chain combines TRBV2 with TRBJ2-7; 7 bases are shared with TRBD1. CDR1 is SNHLY, CDR2 FYNNEI, per germline. With 6 bases clipped from V and 2 bases from J, the junction kept 10 bases outside the gene matches. This CDR3 contains 15 residues. The CDR3 region is CASRLGWTGAYEQYF. For the CDR3, the DNA is TGTGCCAGCAGGTTGGGATGGACAGGTGCCTACGAGCAGTACTTC. The full variable domain, its missing parts supplied by reference TRBV2 and TRBJ2-7, is EPEVTQTPSHQVTQMGQEVILRCVPISNHLYFYWYRQILGQKVEFLVSFYNNEISEKSEIFDDQFSVERPDGSNFTLKIRSTKLEDSAMYFCASRLGWTGAYEQYFGPGTRLTVT.